These 20 T cell receptor beta chains originate from one sample sequenced in a study of regulatory T cells in long-lasting Graves disease. Time point described: newly diagnosed GD, antithyroid drugs for less than 3 months. Generation of the TCR library employed RNA extracted from PBMCs. For TCR beta, libraries came from iRepertoire HTBI primers and Arm-PCR of CDR3 regions. TCRdb re-derived calls from the multiplex PCR reads in MiXCR, one entry per CDR3 protein. The sample has 500,000 to 700,000 distinct CDR3 sequences; 16% are singletons. Separately, the same data were catalogued under a study of T cells in Graves' hyperthyroidism and ophthalmopathy.

The sample in question was peripheral blood mononuclear cells (PBMCs), obtained at new diagnosis, from a patient treated with antithyroid drugs. These receptors came from a woman under 40 with Graves disease.

This clonotype has at least ten counts. The CDR3 loop reads CASRGDRVSGNTIYF. In DNA, the CDR3 is TGTGCCAGCAGGGGGGACCGAGTCTCTGGAAACACCATATATTTT. This chain connects TRBV2 to TRBJ1-3, with a possible D match to TRBD1 (5 bases). Per germline, CDR1 SNHLY and CDR2 FYNNEI. V gave up 6 bases and J gave up 0 bases, with 12 bases separating them. The CDR3 has 15 amino acids.

The genes are TRBV9 and TRBJ2-5; D is possibly TRBD2 (5 bases). Trimming took 4 bases from V and 5 from J, leaving 12 bases between them. The CDR3 runs to 13 residues. Germline CDR1 and CDR2: SGDLS and YYNGEE. The CDR3 DNA reads TGTGCCAGCAGCTCACGGCCGGGGGAGACCCAGTACTTC. Its translation is CASSSRPGETQYF.

This clonotype was seen a handful of times. V usage is TRBV7-9 and J usage is TRBJ2-3; 10 bases match TRBD2. J lost 0 bases, V lost 3 bases, and 3 bases had no gene match. CDR1 is SEHNR, CDR2 FQNEAQ, per germline (reference sequence). The CDR3 contains 16 residues. CDR3 sequence reads: CASSFQTSGSTDTQYF. The CDR3 bases are TGTGCCAGCAGCTTTCAGACTAGCGGGAGCACAGATACGCAGTATTTT.

The rearrangement joins TRBV14 to TRBJ1-2; no firm D call. CDR3 size: 13 residues. V lost 0 bases and J lost 5, with 7 bases in between. Germline loops: CDR1 SGHDN, CDR2 FVKESK. Here the CDR3 DNA reads TGTGCCAGCAGCCAAGATTTGGTTTATGGCTACACCTTC. The encoded protein is CASSQDLVYGYTF.

This chain uses TRBV27 with TRBJ2-3; D uncertain. Trimming took 6 bases from V and 1 from J, leaving 11 bases between them. The CDR3 extends over 14 amino acids. Per germline, CDR1 MNHEY and CDR2 SMNVEV (reference sequence). The CDR3 nucleotides read TGTGCCAGCAGAAGGTGGGTTGGCACAGATACGCAGTATTTT. It encodes CASRRWVGTDTQYF.

The rearrangement uses TRBV4-1 and TRBJ1-5; D is unresolved. Deletions cut 1 base from V and 9 bases from J, with 10 bases between. CDR1 and CDR2 (germline): MGHRA, YSYEKL. The CDR3 spans 13 residues. The CDR3 region has the DNA TGCGCCAGCAGCCAAGTAAACGGGTCGCCCCAGCATTTT. Protein sequence: CASSQVNGSPQHF.

In its sample, this clonotype was seen many times. The chain is built from TRBV29-1 and TRBJ2-1, with no clear D. Trimming removed 3 bases from V and 1 base from J, with 16 bases in between. Per the germline V gene, CDR1 is SQVTM and CDR2 is ANQGSEA. The CDR3 runs 16 residues. The CDR3 DNA reads as TGCAGCGTTGACCTTACAACACGAAGTTCCTACAATGAGCAGTTCTTC. Its protein is CSVDLTTRSSYNEQFF.

Of note for this clonotype: Given a much more abundant clone one base away, this may be a read error. The conserved phenylalanine or tryptophan normally closing the CDR3 is absent here, so this likely arose from a read error. The rearrangement links TRBV11-2 to TRBJ2-7; tentative D call: TRBD2 (6 bases). V was cut by 2 bases and J by 4 bases, with 12 bases left in between. Germline values: CDR1 SGHAT, CDR2 FQNNGV. This CDR3 spans 14 amino acids. CDR3 coding DNA: TGTGCCAGCAGCTTAAGGACTACCCCATACGAGCAGTACCTC. Translating it yields CASSLRTTPYEQYL.

This clonotype has at least ten counts. V gene TRBV9 combines with J gene TRBJ2-1, with 10 bases fitting TRBD1. This CDR3 is 15 amino acids long. Germline V CDR1 and CDR2: SGDLS, YYNGEE. Losses at the gene ends were 3 bases for V and 2 bases for J; bases not matched to a gene: 2. The CDR3 loop reads CASSGQGATYNEQFF. In DNA, the CDR3 is TGTGCCAGCAGCGGACAGGGGGCGACCTACAATGAGCAGTTCTTC.

A few counts support this clonotype. The chain is built from TRBV29-1 and TRBJ2-1; 11 bases agree with TRBD2. This CDR3 comprises 15 residues. With 3 bases clipped from V and 6 bases from J, the junction kept 7 bases outside the gene matches. Germline CDR1 reads SQVTM; CDR2 reads ANQGSEA. The CDR3 DNA follows: TGCAGCGTTGAGGGGACTAGCGGCACCATCAATGAGCAGTTCTTC. As protein: CSVEGTSGTINEQFF.

This clonotype was detected only a few times. The chain couples TRBV30 to TRBJ1-6; D remains ambiguous. Trimming cost V 3 bases and J 7 bases, with 7 bases left between them. The V gene's germline CDR1 is GTSNPN and CDR2 SVGIG (reference sequence). The CDR3 runs 12 residues. CDR3 protein: CAWRLYNSPLHF. In DNA form, the CDR3 reads TGTGCCTGGAGGCTTTACAATTCACCCCTCCACTTT.

About this clonotype itself: Being one base from a much bigger clone, this may be a read error. V gene TRBV29-1 combines with J gene TRBJ2-5; D gene ambiguous. This CDR3 is 10 amino acids long. From germline, CDR1 is SQVTM and CDR2 ANQGSEA. Trimming shortened V by 4 bases and J by 5 bases, and 5 bases separated the two germline ends. CDR3 in amino acids: CSVGHETQYF. CDR3 nucleotides: TGCAGCGTTGGGCATGAGACCCAGTACTTC. Full variable domain (missing parts from reference TRBV29-1 and TRBJ2-5): SAVISQKPSRDICQRGTSLTIQCQVDSQVTMMFWYRQQPGQSLTLIATANQGSEATYESGFVIDKFPISRPNLTFSTLTVSNMSPEDSSIYLCSVGHETQYFGPGTRLLVL.

This clonotype showed up many times. The chain uses TRBV28 and TRBJ2-7; D unclear. Trimming pared 8 bases from V and 0 bases from J, leaving 14 bases between. CDR3 length: 14 amino acids. Germline CDR1 and CDR2: MDHEN and SYDVKM. The CDR3 loop is CASSFTRNSYEQYF. The CDR3 DNA reads TGTGCCAGCTCCTTTACACGGAACTCCTACGAGCAGTACTTC.

The sample holds a few counts of this clonotype. The chain employs TRBV28 and TRBJ2-7; D could derive from TRBD1 or TRBD2 (6 bases each). The CDR3 has 17 amino acids. Germline assignment: CDR1 MDHEN and CDR2 SYDVKM. Trimming cost V 4 bases and J 4 bases, with 23 bases left between them. Here the CDR3 reads CASSSPPGAPPGYEQYF. Written as DNA, the CDR3 is TGTGCCAGCAGTTCGCCTCCGGGGGCTCCTCCTGGATACGAGCAGTACTTC.

V and J are TRBV30 and TRBJ2-5; D unresolved. Germline V gives CDR1 GTSNPN, CDR2 SVGIG (reference sequence). The length of the CDR3 is 14 residues. Trimming left V 3 bases short and J 2 bases short, with 13 bases between. The CDR3 loop is CAWSNAGSQETQYF. CDR3 DNA: TGTGCCTGGAGCAACGCAGGATCTCAAGAGACCCAGTACTTC.

This clonotype was counted between two and nine times. The chain has TRBV20-1 and TRBJ1-1, with no clear D. V was shortened by 0 bases and J by 2 bases, with 13 bases between the two germline ends. Germline CDR1 DFQATT, CDR2 SNEGSKA (reference sequence). The CDR3 has 15 amino acids. CDR3 nucleotide sequence: TGCAGTGCTAGAGATTTAGGGCTGATCAACACTGAAGCTTTCTTT. Translated: CSARDLGLINTEAFF.

The chain is built from TRBV29-1 and TRBJ2-7, with 8 bases aligning to TRBD1. Germline trimming cut 6 bases from V and 6 bases from J; bases unmatched to any gene: 10. Germline V gene data show CDR1 as SQVTM and CDR2 as ANQGSEA. CDR3 length equals 13 residues. The CDR3 here is CSVDRVGLGEQYF. The CDR3, as DNA: TGCAGCGTGGACAGGGTAGGCCTGGGCGAGCAGTACTTC.

Ten or more counts support this clonotype. This chain connects TRBV20-1 to TRBJ1-1, with D tentatively TRBD1 (6 bases). CDR1 is DFQATT and CDR2 is SNEGSKA in the germline V gene (reference sequence). The length of the CDR3 is 15 residues. V gave up 2 bases and J gave up 2 bases, with 15 bases separating them. The CDR3 coding sequence is TGCAGTGCTAGAATCCCTCCGGGGGCAAACACTGAAGCTTTCTTT. This codes for CSARIPPGANTEAFF.

The rearrangement links TRBV20-1 to TRBJ2-7; tentatively, D is TRBD1 or TRBD2 (6 bases each). This CDR3 is 16 amino acids long. The ends were cut back, 7 bases at V and 1 base at J, with 23 bases in the middle. Germline assignment: CDR1 DFQATT and CDR2 SNEGSKA (reference sequence). CDR3: CSVGIKGGLVSYEQYF. The DNA of the CDR3 is TGCAGTGTAGGAATAAAAGGGGGGCTTGTTTCCTACGAGCAGTACTTC.

The chain has TRBV4-1 and TRBJ2-4, with 8 bases lining up with TRBD2. V was clipped by 0 bases and J by 7 bases; unmatched bases: 5. This CDR3 contains 15 residues. Germline V gene lookup returns CDR1 MGHRA and CDR2 YSYEKL. In DNA, the CDR3 is TGCGCCAGCAGCCAAGAGGGGACTAGGGGGAACATTCAGTACTTC. Translating gives CASSQEGTRGNIQYF.